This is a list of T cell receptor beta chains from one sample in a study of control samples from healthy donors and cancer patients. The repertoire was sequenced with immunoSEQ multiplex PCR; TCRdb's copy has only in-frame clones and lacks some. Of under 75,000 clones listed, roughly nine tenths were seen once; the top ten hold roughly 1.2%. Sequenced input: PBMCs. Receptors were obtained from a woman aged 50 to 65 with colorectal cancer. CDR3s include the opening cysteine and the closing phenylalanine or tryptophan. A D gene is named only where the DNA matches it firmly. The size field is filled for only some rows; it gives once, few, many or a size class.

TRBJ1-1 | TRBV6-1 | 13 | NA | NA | TGTGCCAGCAGTGAAGCGGGGGGAACTGAAGCTTTCTTT | CASSEAGGTEAFF
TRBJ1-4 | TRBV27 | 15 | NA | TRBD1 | TGTGCCAGCAGTATCCAGGGGGCTTTTGGTGAAAAACTGTTTTTT | CASSIQGAFGEKLFF
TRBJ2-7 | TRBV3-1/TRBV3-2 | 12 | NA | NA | TGTGCCAGCACAGGAGGGGGTCAGACAACTCTTTTC | CASTGGGQTTLF
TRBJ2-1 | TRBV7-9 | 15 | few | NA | TGTGCCAGCAGCTTAGAACAGGGCTCCTACAATGAGCAGTTCTTC | CASSLEQGSYNEQFF
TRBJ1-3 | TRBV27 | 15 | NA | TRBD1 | TGTGCCAGCAGTCCCCACACAGGGGTTGGAAACACCATATATTTT | CASSPHTGVGNTIYF
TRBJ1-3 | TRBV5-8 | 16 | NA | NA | TGTGCCAGCAGCCCCCTGGAGGAGCTATCTGGAAACACCATATATTTT | CASSPLEELSGNTIYF
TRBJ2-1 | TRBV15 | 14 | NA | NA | TGTGCCACCAGCAGAGAAAAAAGCTCCCATGAGCAGTTCTTC | CATSREKSSHEQFF
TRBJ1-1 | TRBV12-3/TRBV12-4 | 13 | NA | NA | TGTGCCAGCAGTTTAAGAGGGAACACTGAAGCTTTCTTT | CASSLRGNTEAFF
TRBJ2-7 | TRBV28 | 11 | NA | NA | TGTGCCAGCAGTTTAGCCTACGAGCAGTACTTC | CASSLAYEQYF
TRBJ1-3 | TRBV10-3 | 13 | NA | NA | TGTGCCGGCCGAGGACTACAAGGAAACACCATATATTTT | CAGRGLQGNTIYF
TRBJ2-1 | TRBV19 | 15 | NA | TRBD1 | TGTGCCAGTAGTATAGGCACAGGGGGTGGAAATGAGCAGTTCTTC | CASSIGTGGGNEQFF
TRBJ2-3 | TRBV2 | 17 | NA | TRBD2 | TGTGCCAGCAGGGCTCCGGGACTAGCGGGAGCGGCAGATACGCAGTATTTT | CASRAPGLAGAADTQYF
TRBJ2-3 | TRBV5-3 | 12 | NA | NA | TGTGCCAGGACGGGGGTCACAGATACGCAGTATTTT | CARTGVTDTQYF
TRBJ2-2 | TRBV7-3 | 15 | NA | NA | TGTGCCAGCAGCCCCCAGTCAGGGGTTCCCGGGGAGCTGTTTTTT | CASSPQSGVPGELFF
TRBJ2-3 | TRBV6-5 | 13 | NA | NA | TGTGCCAGCAGGGGGAATAGCGTAAATACGCAGTATTTT | CASRGNSVNTQYF
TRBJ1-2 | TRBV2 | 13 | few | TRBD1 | TGTGCCAGCAGTACGGACAGGTTGGGCGGCTACACCTTC | CASSTDRLGGYTF
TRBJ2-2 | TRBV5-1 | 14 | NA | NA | TGCGCCAGCAGCTTGGCCTTGGACACCGGGGAGCTGTTTTTT | CASSLALDTGELFF